This T cell receptor (beta chain) was recovered during a study of T cell changes during pregnancy in multiple sclerosis. CDR3 length: 14 residues. The V and J ends lost 5 bases and 8 bases, in that order; junction bases with no gene match: 9. Germline loops: CDR1 MNHEY, CDR2 SVGAGI. Generated by immunoSEQ multiplex PCR, the TCRdb table keeps only in-frame clones and is missing some. In the table there are over 35,000 clones, 90% to 95% of which are singletons. The TCR comes from a female donor in good health, enrolled as a control in a pregnancy study. The chain employs TRBV6-5 and TRBJ1-2, with 9 positions matching TRBD1. The sample was CD4+ T cells from peripheral blood mononuclear cells, taken in the second trimester of pregnancy. The CDR3 loop is CASSQGQGSSGYTF. DNA of the CDR3: TGTGCCAGCAGTCAGGGACAGGGTTCCTCCGGCTACACCTTC.